Listed below are T cell receptor beta chains from one sample, sequenced in a study of response to subunit inactivated influenza vaccine. A single record per CDR3 protein comes from TCRdb applying MiXCR to the RT-PCR reads. This sample has roughly 670,000 distinct CDR3 sequences, with about 15% found just once. Sequenced material: PBMCs from blood, taken less than 15 days before vaccination. The receptor source for this set is a man in his forties or fifties who received an inactivated influenza vaccine. CDR3s include the opening cysteine and the closing phenylalanine or tryptophan. A D gene is named only where the DNA matches it firmly. Rows may omit the clone size; those that give it use once, few, many or a size class.

d_call	v_call	clone_size	j_call	cdr3_nt	cdr3_aa
.	TRBV20-1	.	TRBJ2-5	TGCAGTGCCGAAGAACTAGGTCCCAAGGAGACCCAGTACTTC	CSAEELGPKETQYF
TRBD1	TRBV6-2/TRBV6-3	.	TRBJ2-2	TGTGCCAGCAGTGACTCGCGGACAGGGGGGAACACCGGGGAGCTGTTTTTT	CASSDSRTGGNTGELFF
TRBD2	TRBV15	few	TRBJ2-3	TGTGCCACCAGCACCCTGACTAGCAGCACAGATACGCAGTATTTT	CATSTLTSSTDTQYF
.	TRBV5-1	few	TRBJ2-3	TGCGCCAGCAGCTTGGGGGACAACCACATCACAGATACGCAGTATTTT	CASSLGDNHITDTQYF
.	TRBV7-9	.	TRBJ1-1	TGTGCCAGCAGCTTACCCCCAGGGTCTGAAGCTTTCTTT	CASSLPPGSEAFF
.	TRBV27	.	TRBJ2-7	TGTGCCAGCAGTATCAGCAGGGGTTACGAGCAGTACTTC	CASSISRGYEQYF
TRBD1	TRBV4-3	.	TRBJ1-6	TGCGCCAGCAGCCAAGAGGACAGGGGAGGATCACCCCTCCACTTT	CASSQEDRGGSPLHF
.	TRBV6-2/TRBV6-3	few	TRBJ2-7	TGTGCCAGCAGTTACGCACCCCTGAGGGGGGACTACGAGCAGTACTTC	CASSYAPLRGDYEQYF
.	TRBV12-3/TRBV12-4	few	TRBJ2-1	TGTGCCAGCAGTCCCCCCCCCACATTATACAATGAGCAGTTCTTC	CASSPPPTLYNEQFF
TRBD1	TRBV29-1	few	TRBJ2-7	TGCAGCGTTGTAGCCGGGTTTACAGGGGGCGCGAACGAGCAGTACTTC	CSVVAGFTGGANEQYF
TRBD1	TRBV7-8	.	TRBJ2-7	TGTGCCAGCAGCCCTAGGGGGACAGGGGGGCAGTACTTC	CASSPRGTGGQYF
.	TRBV5-5	.	TRBJ2-3	TGTGCCAGCATTCAGGCTCAAGATACGCAGTATTTT	CASIQAQDTQYF
.	TRBV20-1	few	TRBJ2-5	TGCAGTGCTAGAGATTGGGCCAGAGCGGAGACCCAGTACTTC	CSARDWARAETQYF
.	TRBV4-2	many	TRBJ1-1	TGTGCCAGCAGCCAAGCTTTTTTAGGTAACACTGAAGCTTTCTTT	CASSQAFLGNTEAFF
TRBD1	TRBV28	many	TRBJ1-1	TGTGCCAGCAGCCCCCGACAGGGGGGTAACACTGAAGCTTTCTTT	CASSPRQGGNTEAFF
.	TRBV7-9	few	TRBJ2-1	TGTGCCAGCAGCTTAATTGGGGAGAGGTTGGGGAATGAGCAGTTCTTC	CASSLIGERLGNEQFF
.	TRBV4-2	.	TRBJ2-3	TGTGCCAGCAGCTCTGACCGGATTGCAGATACGCAGTATTTT	CASSSDRIADTQYF
.	TRBV3-1	.	TRBJ2-3	TGTGCCAGCACACCGACCAGGGGACTCACAGATACGCAGTATTTT	CASTPTRGLTDTQYF
.	TRBV20-1	once	TRBJ1-1	TGCAGCGGTCCGGGGGATACTGAAGCTTTCTTT	CSGPGDTEAFF
.	TRBV2	.	TRBJ2-3	TGTGCCAGCACTGGGGGATACACAGATACGCAGTATTTT	CASTGGYTDTQYF
TRBD1	TRBV3-1	.	TRBJ1-1	TGTGCCAGCAGCCAAGGACAGGGGGAATTAGGCACTGAAGCTTTCTTT	CASSQGQGELGTEAFF
.	TRBV7-8	.	TRBJ2-1	TGTGCCAGCAGCTTATCGGGACTGCACTACAATGAGCAGTTCTTC	CASSLSGLHYNEQFF
.	TRBV18	.	TRBJ2-4	TGTGCCAGCTCACCAGGTTTAACGGCCAAAAACATTCAGTACTTC	CASSPGLTAKNIQYF
.	TRBV11-3	few	TRBJ2-1	TGTGCCAGCAGCTTACAAGATGTGGCGAATGAGCAGTTCTTC	CASSLQDVANEQFF
TRBD2	TRBV20-1	few	TRBJ2-1	TGCAGCCGGCGGGGACTAGCGGTGCGAGGGGGTCTCAATGAGCAGTTCTTC	CSRRGLAVRGGLNEQFF
TRBD1	TRBV28	.	TRBJ2-7	TGTGCCAGCAGCCCCGGACAGGGACCCCTCGGGGGGCAGTACTTC	CASSPGQGPLGGQYF
TRBD1	TRBV2	few	TRBJ2-3	TGTGCCAGCAGTGGAAGCCTGACAGGGCTCGGCACAGATACGCAGTATTTT	CASSGSLTGLGTDTQYF
TRBD1	TRBV5-1	many	TRBJ2-1	TGCGCCAGCAGCTTGGAAACAGGGGTCCTTGAGCAGTTCTTC	CASSLETGVLEQFF
.	TRBV28	.	TRBJ1-2	TGTGCCAGCAGTTCCCCGTCCAGGGGCTATGGCTACACCTTC	CASSSPSRGYGYTF
.	TRBV20-1	few	TRBJ2-5	TGCAGTGCCAGCGCAGGGACCCTCGGGCGGACCCAGTACTTC	CSASAGTLGRTQYF
.	TRBV12-3/TRBV12-4	.	TRBJ1-1	TGTGCCAGCAGGTGGACGGGTAACACTGAAGCTTTCTTT	CASRWTGNTEAFF
TRBD1	TRBV20-1	few	TRBJ2-5	TGCAGTGCTAGAGATCCCGGGTTGGAGGTGACAGGGAGTCCGGAGACCCAGTACTTC	CSARDPGLEVTGSPETQYF
.	TRBV15	.	TRBJ2-3	TGTGCCACCAGCAGGCCTCTTTCAAGGACAGATACGCAGTATTTT	CATSRPLSRTDTQYF
.	TRBV2	.	TRBJ2-5	TGTGCCAGCAGTGAAGCGGCTACGGACCAAGAGACCCAGTACTTC	CASSEAATDQETQYF
.	TRBV4-3	.	TRBJ2-7	TGCGCCAGCAGCCACGGACACGTCTCCTACGAGCAGTACTTC	CASSHGHVSYEQYF
TRBD2	TRBV7-9	many	TRBJ2-3	TGTGCCAGCAGCTTGGGACTAGCGGGGGGAGATACGCAGTATTTT	CASSLGLAGGDTQYF
.	TRBV5-6	many	TRBJ1-2	TGTGCCAGCAGCTTGTGGGAGGGCGGCGGCTACACCTTC	CASSLWEGGGYTF
.	TRBV11-3	few	TRBJ2-1	TGTGCCAGCAGCTTAGGTCGTATCAATGCGGTGCAGTTCTTC	CASSLGRINAVQFF
TRBD1	TRBV15	few	TRBJ2-5	TGTGCCACCAGCAGAGGACAGGGCCCCCAAGAGACCCAGTACTTC	CATSRGQGPQETQYF
.	TRBV28	.	TRBJ2-5	TGTGCCAGCAGTAGGCCTTCAGGGAGTAGAGAGACCCAGTACTTC	CASSRPSGSRETQYF
.	TRBV30	.	TRBJ2-5	TGTGCCTGGAGTGTAGGGTTTCGTCAGGCAGAGACCCAGTACTTC	CAWSVGFRQAETQYF
TRBD1	TRBV12-3/TRBV12-4	few	TRBJ2-1	TGTGCCAGCCGGGACAGGGGTTTTACTGAGCAGTTCTTC	CASRDRGFTEQFF
.	TRBV18	.	TRBJ2-5	TGTGCCAGCTCAACGAGCCCCGGGGCGCGAGAGACCCAGTACTTC	CASSTSPGARETQYF
TRBD1	TRBV19	few	TRBJ1-6	TGTGCCAGTAGTACCGCCGGACAGGGAATTAATTCACCCCTCCACTTT	CASSTAGQGINSPLHF
.	TRBV6-2/TRBV6-3	many	TRBJ2-1	TGTGCCAGCAGTTATAGGTCCTACAATGAGCAGTTCTTC	CASSYRSYNEQFF
.	TRBV20-1	.	TRBJ1-5	TGCAGTGCGAGACAGGCTCATCAGCCCCAGCATTTT	CSARQAHQPQHF
.	TRBV27	few	TRBJ2-2	TGTGCCAGCAGTTCACCGGGACTCACCGGGGAGCTGTTTTTT	CASSSPGLTGELFF
.	TRBV12-3/TRBV12-4	few	TRBJ2-1	TGTGCCAGCAGTTCGGCAGGGGTCAACAATGAGCAGTTCTTC	CASSSAGVNNEQFF
.	TRBV14	many	TRBJ1-2	TGTGCCAGCAGCCAGATGACAGGCTACCTTGGCTACACCTTC	CASSQMTGYLGYTF
.	TRBV6-1	.	TRBJ2-7	TGTGCCAGCAGTGAAAGCAGGTTAATCAGCTCCTACGAGCAGTACTTC	CASSESRLISSYEQYF
TRBD1	TRBV7-2	.	TRBJ2-7	TGTGCCAGCAGCTTAGTGGGGGGACAGGGCTCCTACGAGCAGTACTTC	CASSLVGGQGSYEQYF
TRBD2	TRBV2	.	TRBJ2-7	TGTGCCAGTAGGGGACTAGCGAACGAGCAGTACTTC	CASRGLANEQYF
.	TRBV24-1	few	TRBJ1-5	TGTGCCACCAGTGAGGGATCAGGGGTTCAGCCCCAGCATTTT	CATSEGSGVQPQHF
.	TRBV9	few	TRBJ2-4	TGTGCCAGCAGCGCCCCTCAGGGAAACATTCAGTACTTC	CASSAPQGNIQYF
.	TRBV2	.	TRBJ2-2	TGTGCCAGCAGTGAAGTGGCCGGGGAGCTGTTTTTT	CASSEVAGELFF